A selection of T cell receptor beta chains follows, all from one sample in a study of blood T cell repertoires in COVID-19. TCRdb's table, derived via immunoSEQ multiplex PCR, lists solely in-frame clones and lacks some. The data show about 260,000 clones, 80% to 90% seen once. Specimen: peripheral blood. These receptors all stem from a woman between 35 and 50 years old who had recovered from COVID-19. CDR3s include the opening cysteine and the closing phenylalanine or tryptophan. D genes are given only for firm matches. For some rows the clone size is stated as once, few or many, or as a class when expanded; others skip it.

-	TRBD1	TRBV13	TRBJ2-7	CASSPTGGYEQYF	TGTGCCAGCAGCCCGACAGGGGGCTACGAGCAGTACTTC
-	-	TRBV19	TRBJ1-3	CASTQSSGNTIYF	TGTGCCAGTACACAGAGCTCTGGAAACACCATATATTTT
-	-	TRBV19	TRBJ1-1	CASSWAGDTEAFF	TGTGCCAGTAGTTGGGCGGGAGATACTGAAGCTTTCTTT
-	-	TRBV4-1	TRBJ2-3	CASSQVARPTDTQYF	TGCGCCAGCAGCCAAGTAGCGCGACCCACAGATACGCAGTATTTT
-	TRBD2	TRBV7-3	TRBJ2-5	CASSLGLAGMVETQYF	TGTGCCAGCAGCCTTGGACTAGCGGGGATGGTAGAGACCCAGTACTTC
-	TRBD2	TRBV4-1	TRBJ2-2	CASSHPGLAGAGGRAGELFF	TGCGCCAGCAGCCATCCGGGACTAGCGGGGGCAGGGGGCCGTGCCGGGGAGCTGTTTTTT
-	TRBD1	TRBV29-1	TRBJ1-2	CSASQGSLYGYTF	TGCAGCGCTTCACAGGGGTCGCTCTATGGCTACACCTTC
-	TRBD1	TRBV6-2/TRBV6-3	TRBJ1-6	CASSPHPAGGNSPLHF	TGTGCCAGCAGCCCTCACCCGGCAGGGGGAAATTCACCCCTCCACTTT
-	TRBD1	TRBV12-5	TRBJ1-1	CASGLVDRDMNTEAFF	TGTGCTAGTGGTTTGGTAGACAGGGACATGAACACTGAAGCTTTCTTT
few	-	TRBV5-4	TRBJ1-6	CASSLAPAGATGSPLHF	TGTGCCAGCAGCTTGGCGCCGGCCGGAGCCACGGGTTCACCCCTCCACTTT
-	TRBD1	TRBV2	TRBJ1-2	CASNKATGGANGYTF	TGTGCCAGCAATAAGGCCACAGGGGGCGCAAATGGCTACACCTTC
-	-	TRBV4-3	TRBJ1-1	CASSQGGGLYTEAFF	TGCGCCAGCAGCCAAGGGGGGGGATTGTACACTGAAGCTTTCTTT
-	-	TRBV27	TRBJ1-1	CAGDTSNTEAFF	TGTGCCGGGGACACTTCTAACACTGAAGCTTTCTTT
-	TRBD1	TRBV5-6	TRBJ1-1	CASSLTGGSEAFF	TGTGCCAGCAGCTTGACAGGGGGCTCTGAAGCTTTCTTT
-	-	TRBV10-1	TRBJ2-5	CASSRTVQETQYF	TGCGCCAGCAGTCGGACAGTCCAAGAGACCCAGTACTTC
-	TRBD2	TRBV29-1	TRBJ2-1	CSFTSGGTFSYNEQFF	TGCAGCTTTACTAGCGGGGGAACCTTCTCCTACAATGAGCAGTTCTTC
once	TRBD1	TRBV28	TRBJ1-5	CASTILVGQVFQPQHF	TGTGCCAGCACCATCCTAGTGGGACAGGTTTTTCAGCCCCAGCATTTT
once	TRBD1	TRBV9	TRBJ2-5	CASSVHVSGQGGAQYF	TGTGCCAGCAGCGTACACGTCTCCGGACAGGGGGGAGCCCAGTACTTC
-	TRBD1	TRBV19	TRBJ1-4	CASSTRDRPNEKLFF	TGTGCCAGTAGTACAAGGGACAGGCCGAATGAAAAACTGTTTTTT
-	-	TRBV4-3	TRBJ1-6	CASSQAGGTANSPLHF	TGCGCCAGCAGCCAGGCTGGAGGCACCGCCAATTCACCCCTCCACTTT
-	-	TRBV5-5	TRBJ1-2	CASSLGGIDYGYTF	TGTGCCAGCAGCTTGGGCGGGATCGACTATGGCTACACCTTC
-	TRBD1	TRBV6-1	TRBJ2-2	CASSEGGGQGPSGELFF	TGTGCCAGCAGTGAAGGTGGGGGACAGGGGCCCTCCGGGGAGCTGTTTTTT
-	-	TRBV19	TRBJ1-4	CASSMEGRRLFF	TGTGCCAGTAGTATGGAGGGGCGGCGACTGTTTTTT
-	TRBD1	TRBV19	TRBJ1-1	CASSQGALAFF	TGTGCCAGTAGCCAGGGGGCCCTCGCTTTCTTT
once	-	TRBV30	TRBJ1-6	CAWTLTGFHNSPLHF	TGTGCCTGGACTTTAACAGGGTTCCATAATTCACCCCTCCACTTT
-	TRBD2	TRBV7-8	TRBJ2-7	CASSLAGVAGLLPSLEQYF	TGTGCCAGCAGCTTAGCGGGGGTAGCGGGGCTTTTGCCTTCACTCGAGCAGTACTTC
-	-	TRBV9	TRBJ2-5	CASSVGPRGAQYF	TGTGCCAGCAGCGTGGGGCCCCGAGGCGCCCAGTACTTC
-	TRBD1	TRBV2	TRBJ1-2	CASSMDRGLDGYTF	TGTGCCAGCAGTATGGACAGGGGGCTCGATGGCTACACCTTC
-	-	TRBV6-5	TRBJ2-1	CASTFLYGSYNEQFF	TGTGCCAGCACCTTCTTATACGGCTCCTACAATGAGCAGTTCTTC
-	TRBD1	TRBV18	TRBJ1-2	CASSEDRALAYGYTF	TGTGCCAGCTCAGAAGACAGGGCACTGGCCTATGGCTACACCTTC
-	-	TRBV19	TRBJ1-4	CASSVRVFSEKLFF	TGTGCCAGTAGTGTGAGGGTCTTTAGTGAAAAACTGTTTTTT
-	-	TRBV27	TRBJ1-5	CASMLGQGSNQPQHF	TGTGCCAGCATGTTGGGCCAGGGGTCTAATCAGCCCCAGCATTTT
-	-	TRBV10-3	TRBJ1-1	CAISEVGATEAFF	TGTGCCATCAGTGAGGTAGGGGCCACTGAAGCTTTCTTT
-	TRBD2	TRBV6-6	TRBJ2-1	CASRPGERGVNNEQFF	TGTGCCAGCAGGCCCGGGGAGCGGGGGGTAAACAATGAGCAGTTCTTC
-	-	TRBV6-5	TRBJ2-7	CASRPLGGSTYEQYF	TGTGCCAGCAGGCCACTTGGGGGGAGCACCTACGAGCAGTACTTC
-	-	TRBV3-1/TRBV3-2	TRBJ2-7	CASSSTRGHPPYEQYF	TGTGCCAGCAGCTCCACCCGGGGACACCCACCCTACGAGCAGTACTTC
-	-	TRBV9	TRBJ1-1	CASSSAGARTEAFF	TGTGCCAGCAGCAGTGCAGGGGCCCGCACTGAAGCTTTCTTT
once	TRBD2	TRBV4-3	TRBJ2-2	CASSHYITSGGDMGTGELFF	TGCGCCAGCAGCCACTACATCACTAGCGGGGGGGATATGGGCACCGGGGAGCTGTTTTTT
-	TRBD1	TRBV29-1	TRBJ1-3	CSVVEGAGSSGNTIYF	TGCAGCGTTGTTGAGGGGGCAGGGAGCTCTGGAAACACCATATATTTT
-	TRBD2	TRBV7-3	TRBJ2-7	CASSLKGGGRYEQYF	TGTGCCAGCAGCTTAAAAGGCGGGGGGAGATACGAGCAGTACTTC
-	-	TRBV7-2	TRBJ2-5	CASSLRVQETQYF	TGTGCCAGCAGCTTAAGAGTACAAGAGACCCAGTACTTC
-	-	TRBV19	TRBJ1-1	CASIARGRDTEAFF	TGTGCCAGTATCGCCAGGGGCAGGGACACTGAAGCTTTCTTT
-	-	TRBV7-9	TRBJ2-1	CASSRRDKTGYNEQFF	TGTGCCAGCAGCCGACGGGACAAAACTGGCTACAATGAGCAGTTCTTC
-	-	TRBV6-5	TRBJ1-2	CASSWSLLANYGYTF	TGTGCCAGCAGTTGGTCACTCCTAGCTAACTATGGCTACACCTTC
-	TRBD1	TRBV11-2	TRBJ2-2	CASSFRQGGSTGELFF	TGTGCCAGCAGCTTCCGACAGGGGGGTAGCACCGGGGAGCTGTTTTTT
-	-	TRBV3-1/TRBV3-2	TRBJ1-2	CASSLGGSRDYGYTF	TGTGCCAGCAGCCTGGGGGGGAGCCGAGACTATGGCTACACCTTC
-	-	TRBV6-1	TRBJ2-7	CASSDQGGGWTGDYEQYF	TGTGCCAGCAGTGATCAAGGCGGGGGGTGGACAGGGGACTACGAGCAGTACTTC
-	-	TRBV7-2	TRBJ1-6	CASSVQQGYNSPLHF	TGTGCCAGCAGCGTTCAACAGGGCTATAATTCACCCCTCCACTTT
-	TRBD1	TRBV29-1	TRBJ1-4	CSVLTGTNEKLFF	TGCAGCGTACTGACAGGGACTAATGAAAAACTGTTTTTT
-	-	TRBV11-1	TRBJ2-2	CASSLPGGPTTGELFF	TGTGCCAGCAGCTTACCCGGAGGACCAACGACCGGGGAGCTGTTTTTT
once	-	TRBV3-1/TRBV3-2	TRBJ1-3	CASSQRQITGNTIYF	TGTGCCAGCAGTCAGAGACAGATCACTGGAAACACCATATATTTT
-	-	TRBV10-3	TRBJ2-3	CATISRDTQYF	TGTGCCACTATATCTCGAGATACGCAGTATTTT
-	TRBD1	TRBV6-5	TRBJ2-5	CASSYPGTGKETQYF	TGTGCCAGCAGTTACCCCGGGACAGGGAAAGAGACCCAGTACTTC
-	TRBD2	TRBV9	TRBJ2-6	CASTPLERGLSGANVLTF	TGTGCCAGCACCCCCCTCGAGCGGGGCCTCTCTGGGGCCAACGTCCTGACTTTC
-	TRBD1	TRBV12-5	TRBJ2-7	CASGLDRAYEQYF	TGTGCTAGTGGACTTGACAGGGCCTACGAGCAGTACTTC
-	-	TRBV27	TRBJ2-7	CASSLVAGADEQYF	TGTGCCAGCAGTTTAGTCGCAGGGGCGGACGAGCAGTACTTC
few	TRBD1	TRBV7-9	TRBJ1-5	CASSLATGGQPQHF	TGTGCCAGCAGCTTAGCGACAGGGGGTCAGCCCCAGCATTTT